A single sample is the source of the 14 T cell receptor beta chains below, sequenced in a study of blood T cell repertoires in COVID-19. Some clones are missing from TCRdb's copy, which holds only in-frame ones; the method was immunoSEQ multiplex PCR. The sample carries about 190,000 clones, roughly three quarters recorded once. The material sequenced was PBMCs or T cells enriched from blood (not recorded which). These receptor sequences come from a woman aged 50 to 60 with acute COVID-19.

Written as DNA, the CDR3 is TGTGCCAGCAGCTTAGCGGGGCAGGGTGTAGGCTACACCTTC. As protein: CASSLAGQGVGYTF. The chain employs TRBV7-8 and TRBJ1-2, with D tentatively TRBD1 (5 bases). The CDR3 consists of 14 residues. Trimming took off 0 bases at V and 8 bases at J, with 13 bases between the two ends. Germline loops: CDR1 SGHVS, CDR2 FQNEAQ.

V and J are TRBV6-5 and TRBJ1-4; a weak D match, TRBD1 (5 bases). Deletions cut 2 bases from V and 8 bases from J, with 12 bases between. The CDR3 runs to 14 residues. Germline V CDR1 and CDR2: MNHEY, SVGAGI. The CDR3 nucleotides are TGTGCCAGCAGTTACGCAGGGATGGAGGAAAAACTGTTTTTT. It specifies CASSYAGMEEKLFF.

This clone showed up just a few times. V and J are TRBV28 and TRBJ1-1; 12 bases match TRBD1. The CDR3 spans 15 residues. Trimming removed 6 bases from V and 6 bases from J; junction bases left unmatched: 8. Looked up from germline, CDR1 is MDHEN and CDR2 is SYDVKM. This CDR3 reads CASSIMGQGAAEAFF. The CDR3 nucleotides read TGTGCCAGCAGCATTATGGGACAGGGGGCCGCTGAAGCTTTCTTT.

The chain couples TRBV19 to TRBJ1-1; 9 positions match TRBD1. The CDR3 totals 16 residues. V shed 9 bases, J shed 1 base, and the junction held 12 bases outside the gene matches. The germline V gene has CDR1 LNHDA and CDR2 SQIVND (reference sequence). The CDR3, as DNA: TGTGCCAGCAACGAAAGACCGGGACAGGGGAACACTGAAGCTTTCTTT. Translating it yields CASNERPGQGNTEAFF.

This chain connects TRBV5-5 to TRBJ2-3, with TRBD1 matching over 8 bases. Trimming took 0 bases from V and 2 from J; bases not matched to a gene: 2. Germline CDR1 is SGHKS and CDR2 is YYEKEE (reference sequence). The CDR3 is made up of 15 amino acids. The CDR3 region is CASSLARGPTDTQYF. Here the CDR3 DNA reads TGTGCCAGCAGCTTGGCCAGGGGGCCCACAGATACGCAGTATTTT. The entire variable domain, with the rest obtained from reference TRBV5-5 and TRBJ2-3, is as follows: DAGVTQSPTHLIKTRGQQVTLRCSPISGHKSVSWYQQVLGQGPQFIFQYYEKEERGRGNFPDRFSARQFPNYSSELNVNALLLGDSALYLCASSLARGPTDTQYFGPGTRLTVL.

This clone was detected a few times. The chain links TRBV30 to TRBJ1-5, with a weak D call TRBD1 (6 bases). V lost 2 bases, J lost 7 bases, and 15 bases lay in between. The CDR3 consists of 14 residues. Germline V gives CDR1 GTSNPN, CDR2 SVGIG (reference sequence). CDR3 sequence reads: CAWSTNTRGQPQHF. CDR3 coding DNA: TGTGCCTGGAGTACTAATACAAGGGGGCAGCCCCAGCATTTT.

In DNA, the CDR3 is TGTGCCAGCAGCCCCCTGAGGACAACTCCGGCAACTAATGAAAAACTGTTTTTT. This gives the protein CASSPLRTTPATNEKLFF. The chain couples TRBV9 to TRBJ1-4; a possible D gene is TRBD1 (5 bases). The CDR3 contains 18 residues. CDR1 is SGDLS, CDR2 YYNGEE, per germline. The ends were cut back, 4 bases at V and 0 bases at J, with 19 bases in the middle.

This clone was observed a few times. The chain combines TRBV11-2 with TRBJ1-1; 9 bases agree with TRBD1. The V and J ends lost 7 bases and 4 bases, in that order; junction bases with no gene match: 16. Germline V gene data show CDR1 as SGHAT and CDR2 as FQNNGV. The CDR3 contains 17 residues. The CDR3 region is CASTAGRDRVYTTEAFF. The CDR3 DNA reads as TGTGCCAGCACCGCGGGGAGGGACAGGGTGTATACCACTGAAGCTTTCTTT.

V usage is TRBV7-9 and J usage is TRBJ2-1, with 8 bases that match TRBD2. Germline CDR1 SEHNR, CDR2 FQNEAQ (reference sequence). With V trimmed by 6 bases and J by 0 bases, 13 bases remained unmatched. The CDR3 has 18 residues. CDR3 DNA: TGTGCCAGCAGTCACCCGGGGGGGCCCGAAAGCTCCTACAATGAGCAGTTCTTC. Protein: CASSHPGGPESSYNEQFF. The full variable domain, completed using reference TRBV7-9 and TRBJ2-1, is DTGVSQNPRHKITKRGQNVTFRCDPISEHNRLYWYRQTLGQGPEFLTYFQNEAQLEKSRLLSDRFSAERPKGSFSTLEIQRTEQGDSAMYLCASSHPGGPESSYNEQFFGPGTRLTVL.

This clone showed up just a few times. This chain links TRBV3-1 (or the pseudogene TRBV3-2) with TRBJ1-1; 9 bases align to TRBD1. V lost 1 base to trimming and J lost 5 bases; unmatched junction nucleotides: 2. Germline V gene lookup returns CDR1 LGHDT and CDR2 YNNKEL (reference sequence). The CDR3 totals 14 residues. The CDR3 sequence: CASSQADRGTEAFF. In DNA, the CDR3 is TGTGCCAGCAGCCAAGCGGACAGGGGAACTGAAGCTTTCTTT.

The rearrangement links TRBV6-5 to TRBJ1-2; the D is unclear. The CDR3 has 12 amino acids. CDR1 MNHEY and CDR2 SVGAGI come from the germline V gene. V lost 0 bases and J lost 10, with 9 bases in between. The DNA of the CDR3 is TGTGCCAGCAGTTACTCTGATAGCCCCTACACCTTC. It encodes CASSYSDSPYTF.

This sequence joins TRBV4-2 and TRBJ1-4; perhaps TRBD1 as D (6 bases). Germline CDR1 is LGHNA and CDR2 is YNFKEQ. V lost 5 bases, J lost 4 bases, and 17 bases lay in between. The CDR3 covers 16 residues. CDR3 nucleotide sequence: TGTGCCAGCAGCGGTCAGGGGAGGGCAGGTAATGAAAAACTGTTTTTT. Translation gives CASSGQGRAGNEKLFF.

The CDR3 sequence: CASSPSFGTPGLNTEAFF. Here the CDR3 DNA reads TGTGCCAGCAGTCCCTCTTTTGGCACCCCAGGCTTGAACACTGAAGCTTTCTTT. This chain uses TRBV27 with TRBJ1-1; no clear D gene. With 5 bases removed from V and 0 bases from J, the gap between germline ends came to 22 bases. The CDR3 consists of 18 residues. Germline-derived CDR1 and CDR2 are MNHEY and SMNVEV (reference sequence).

This sequence joins TRBV6-1 and TRBJ1-5, with D maybe TRBD1 (5 bases). CDR3 length equals 14 residues. V shed 2 bases and J shed 3 bases, with 8 bases lying between them. Germline CDR1 is MNHNS and CDR2 is SASEGT. DNA for the CDR3: TGTGCCAGCAGTGAACAGGGTGCCAATCAGCCCCAGCATTTT. The encoded protein is CASSEQGANQPQHF.